This paragraph covers one T cell receptor beta chain sequence. CDR3 size: 16 residues. CDR1 and CDR2 from the germline V gene are LGHNA and YNFKEQ. Trimming at V came to 4 bases and at J to 1 base, leaving 5 bases not matched to a gene. These data belong to a study of cytomegalovirus exposure and HLA in healthy donors. Amplification used 60 Vbeta primers and 13 Jbeta primers. The protocol was immunoSEQ multiplex PCR, while the TCRdb copy is restricted to in-frame clones and leaves out a portion. This table holds 70,000 to 75,000 clones, about two thirds found once. The TCR comes from a woman in her forties in good health and CMV-seropositive. V gene TRBV4-2 combines with J gene TRBJ2-2; the match to TRBD2 covers 8 bases. The sample comprised PBMCs. Written as DNA, the CDR3 is TGTGCCAGCAGCCCCCTCGGGGGGGAGAACACCGGGGAGCTGTTTTTT. Its translation is CASSPLGGENTGELFF.